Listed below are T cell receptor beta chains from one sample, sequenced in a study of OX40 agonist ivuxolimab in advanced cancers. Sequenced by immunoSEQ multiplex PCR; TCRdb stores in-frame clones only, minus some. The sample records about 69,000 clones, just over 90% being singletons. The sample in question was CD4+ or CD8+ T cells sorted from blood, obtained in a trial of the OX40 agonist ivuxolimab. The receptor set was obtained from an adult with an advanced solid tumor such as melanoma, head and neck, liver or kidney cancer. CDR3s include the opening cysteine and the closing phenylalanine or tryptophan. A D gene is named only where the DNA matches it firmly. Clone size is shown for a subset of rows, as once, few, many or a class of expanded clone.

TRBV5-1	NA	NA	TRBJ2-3	CASRRPRTAGELDTQYF	TGCGCCAGCCGACGCCCCCGGACGGCAGGGGAGTTAGATACGCAGTATTTT
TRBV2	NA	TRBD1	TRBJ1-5	CASSGDRGGNQPQHF	TGTGCCAGCAGTGGAGACAGGGGAGGCAATCAGCCCCAGCATTTT
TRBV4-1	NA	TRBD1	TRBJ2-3	CASSRTGAASTDTQYF	TGCGCCAGCAGCCGCACAGGGGCTGCTAGCACAGATACGCAGTATTTT
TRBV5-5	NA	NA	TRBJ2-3	CASSWATGGFPDTQYF	TGTGCCAGCAGCTGGGCGACAGGAGGGTTCCCAGATACGCAGTATTTT
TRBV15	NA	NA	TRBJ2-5	CATSRVTAVETQYF	TGTGCCACCAGCAGAGTAACGGCAGTTGAGACCCAGTACTTC
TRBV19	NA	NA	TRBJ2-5	CASSIDLSVGRETQYF	TGTGCCAGTAGTATAGATCTATCGGTCGGGCGGGAGACCCAGTACTTC
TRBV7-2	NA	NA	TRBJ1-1	CASSLRSGTEAFF	TGTGCCAGCAGCTTAAGGAGTGGCACTGAAGCTTTCTTT
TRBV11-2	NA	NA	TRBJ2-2	CASSLKVAGELFF	TGTGCCAGCAGTCTAAAGGTTGCCGGGGAGCTGTTTTTT
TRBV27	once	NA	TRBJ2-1	CASKGGSGNEQFF	TGTGCCAGTAAAGGGGGGTCAGGCAATGAGCAGTTCTTC
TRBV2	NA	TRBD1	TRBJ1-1	CASIAGTVGTEAFF	TGTGCCAGCATCGCCGGGACAGTGGGCACTGAAGCTTTCTTT
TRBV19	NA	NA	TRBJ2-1	CASSIVWNNEQFF	TGTGCCAGTAGTATAGTGTGGAACAATGAGCAGTTCTTC
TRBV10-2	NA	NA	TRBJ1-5	CASSDFRQPQHF	TGCGCCAGCAGTGACTTTAGGCAGCCCCAGCATTTT
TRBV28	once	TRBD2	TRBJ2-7	CASSSSSSGRFEQYF	TGTGCCAGCAGTTCCTCTTCCAGCGGGAGATTTGAGCAGTACTTC
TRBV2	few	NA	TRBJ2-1	CARTGTLSYNEQFF	TGTGCCAGAACCGGGACCCTCTCCTACAATGAGCAGTTCTTC
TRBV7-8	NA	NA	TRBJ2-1	CASSSSFSSYNEQFF	TGTGCCAGCAGTTCATCGTTCAGCTCCTACAATGAGCAGTTCTTC
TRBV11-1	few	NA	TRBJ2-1	CASSLGRSVNEQFF	TGTGCCAGCAGCTTAGGAAGGTCAGTCAATGAGCAGTTCTTC
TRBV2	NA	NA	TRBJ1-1	CASSNGGYTEAFF	TGTGCCAGCAGTAATGGGGGGTACACTGAAGCTTTCTTT
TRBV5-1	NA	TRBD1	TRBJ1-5	CASSLTSLTGDHQPQHF	TGCGCCAGCAGCTTGACTTCTCTAACAGGGGATCATCAGCCCCAGCATTTT
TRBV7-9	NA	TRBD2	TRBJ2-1	CASSLGAGTSGRNEQFF	TGTGCCAGCAGCTTAGGAGCCGGGACTAGCGGTCGCAATGAGCAGTTCTTC
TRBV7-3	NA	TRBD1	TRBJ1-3	CASSPRGVSGNTIYF	TGTGCCAGCAGCCCCAGGGGGGTCTCTGGAAACACCATATATTTT
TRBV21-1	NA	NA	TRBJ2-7	CASSIGGKGDYEQYF	TGTGCCAGCAGCATCGGGGGTAAAGGGGACTACGAGCAGTACTTC
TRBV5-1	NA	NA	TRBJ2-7	CASSLGISQGSYEQYF	TGCGCCAGCAGCTTGGGCATCTCACAGGGCTCCTACGAGCAGTACTTC
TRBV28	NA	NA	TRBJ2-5	CASSNSMRGRQETQYF	TGTGCCAGCTCGAATTCCATGAGGGGAAGACAAGAGACCCAGTACTTC
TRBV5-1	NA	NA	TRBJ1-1	CASSLSNSLTEAFF	TGCGCCAGCAGCTTGTCCAACTCTCTAACTGAAGCTTTCTTT
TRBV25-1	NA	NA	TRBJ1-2	CASSLQGASHGYTF	TGTGCCAGCAGTTTACAGGGAGCGTCTCATGGCTACACCTTC
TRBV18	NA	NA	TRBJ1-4	CASSGPGATNEKLFF	TGTGCCAGCTCGGGTCCGGGAGCAACTAATGAAAAACTGTTTTTT
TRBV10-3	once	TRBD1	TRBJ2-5	CAISGGRGRQETQYF	TGTGCCATCAGTGGTGGCAGGGGGCGCCAAGAGACCCAGTACTTC
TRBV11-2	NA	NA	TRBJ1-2	CASSRTFGGGYGYTF	TGTGCCAGCAGCCGTACTTTTGGGGGAGGCTATGGCTACACCTTC
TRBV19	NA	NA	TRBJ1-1	CASSIMVNTEAFF	TGTGCCAGTAGTATAATGGTAAACACTGAAGCTTTCTTT
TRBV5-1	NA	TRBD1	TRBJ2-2	CASTEGQVNTGELFF	TGCGCCAGCACCGAAGGACAGGTTAACACCGGGGAGCTGTTTTTT
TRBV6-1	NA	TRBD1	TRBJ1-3	CASSVWTGGNTIYF	TGTGCCAGCAGTGTTTGGACAGGTGGAAACACCATATATTTT
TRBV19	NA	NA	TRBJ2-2	CASSIRTVNTGELFF	TGTGCCAGTAGTATTAGGACTGTAAACACCGGGGAGCTGTTTTTT
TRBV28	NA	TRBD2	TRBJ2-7	CASTPPTSGRSHEQYF	TGTGCCAGCACCCCCCCCACTAGCGGGAGGTCCCACGAGCAGTACTTC
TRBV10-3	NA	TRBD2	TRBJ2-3	CAIGQVAGGPDTQYF	TGTGCCATCGGCCAGGTAGCGGGAGGGCCAGATACGCAGTATTTT
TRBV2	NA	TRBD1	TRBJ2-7	CASSEIRDRRYF	TGTGCCAGCAGTGAGATCCGGGACAGGCGGTACTTC
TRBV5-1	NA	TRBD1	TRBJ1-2	CASSLQGANYGYTF	TGCGCCAGCAGCTTACAGGGGGCGAACTATGGCTACACCTTC
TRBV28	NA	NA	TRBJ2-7	CASSGPRGLRTYEQYF	TGTGCCAGCAGTGGCCCCCGGGGGCTACGAACCTACGAGCAGTACTTC
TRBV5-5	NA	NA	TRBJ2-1	CASSLSLNEQFF	TGTGCCAGCAGCTTGTCCCTCAATGAGCAGTTCTTC
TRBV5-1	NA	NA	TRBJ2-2	CASSRPGGTGELFF	TGCGCCAGCAGCCGCCCCGGTGGCACCGGGGAGCTGTTTTTT
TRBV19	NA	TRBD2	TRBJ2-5	CASSRVSGDQGETQYF	TGTGCCAGTAGTCGTGTTAGCGGGGACCAGGGAGAGACCCAGTACTTC
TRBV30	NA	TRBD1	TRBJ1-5	CAWNTGGYSNQPQHF	TGTGCCTGGAACACAGGGGGTTATAGCAATCAGCCCCAGCATTTT
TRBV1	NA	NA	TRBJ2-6	CTSSQDRIPGFGANVLTF	TGCACCAGCAGCCAAGATCGCATACCTGGCTTTGGGGCCAACGTCCTGACTTTC
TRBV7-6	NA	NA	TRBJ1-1	CASGGIGGLPYTEAFF	TGTGCCAGCGGGGGCATTGGGGGCCTCCCATACACTGAAGCTTTCTTT
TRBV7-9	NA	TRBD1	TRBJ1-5	CASSPDRGQPQHF	TGTGCCAGCAGCCCAGACAGGGGTCAGCCCCAGCATTTT
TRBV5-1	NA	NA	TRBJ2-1	CASSGSGTYNEQFF	TGCGCCAGCAGCGGGTCCGGGACGTACAATGAGCAGTTCTTC
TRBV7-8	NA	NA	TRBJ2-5	CASSSEETQYF	TGTGCCAGCAGCTCCGAAGAGACCCAGTACTTC
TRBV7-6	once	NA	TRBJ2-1	CASSTSGDNEQFF	TGTGCCAGCAGCACCTCCGGGGACAATGAGCAGTTCTTC
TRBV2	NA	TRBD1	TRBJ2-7	CASSVQTGGAEQYF	TGTGCCAGCAGCGTTCAGACAGGGGGCGCCGAGCAGTACTTC
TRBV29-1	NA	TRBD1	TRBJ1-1	CSVEGLLTGVAFF	TGCAGCGTTGAAGGCCTCCTGACAGGGGTAGCTTTCTTT
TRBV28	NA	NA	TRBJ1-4	CASSPSGRTNEKLFF	TGTGCCAGCAGCCCTTCTGGCCGGACCAATGAAAAACTGTTTTTT
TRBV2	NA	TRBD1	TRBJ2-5	CASTQDRGRETQYF	TGTGCCAGCACCCAGGACAGGGGGCGAGAGACCCAGTACTTC
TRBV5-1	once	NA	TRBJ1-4	CASSLAGGPGEKLFF	TGCGCCAGCAGCTTGGCCGGTGGGCCTGGTGAAAAACTGTTTTTT
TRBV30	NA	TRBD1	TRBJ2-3	CAWSVGTGGADTQYF	TGTGCCTGGAGTGTAGGGACAGGGGGGGCAGATACGCAGTATTTT
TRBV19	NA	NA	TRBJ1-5	CASVGENQPQHF	TGTGCCAGCGTAGGAGAGAATCAGCCCCAGCATTTT
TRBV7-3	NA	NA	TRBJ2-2	CASSMGTMGGELFF	TGTGCCAGCAGCATGGGGACAATGGGCGGGGAGCTGTTTTTT
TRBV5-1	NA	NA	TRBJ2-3	CASSASGVSDTQYF	TGCGCCAGCAGCGCCTCAGGGGTGAGCGATACGCAGTATTTT
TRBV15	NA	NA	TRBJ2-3	CATSGLSTDTQYF	TGTGCCACCTCAGGGCTTAGCACAGATACGCAGTATTTT
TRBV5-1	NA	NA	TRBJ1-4	CASSFGTTTNEKLFF	TGCGCCAGCAGCTTTGGGACAACAACTAATGAAAAACTGTTTTTT
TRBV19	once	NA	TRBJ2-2	CASSIWGTGELFF	TGTGCCAGTAGTATTTGGGGCACCGGGGAGCTGTTTTTT